This T cell receptor beta chain was obtained from a study of OX40 agonist ivuxolimab in advanced cancers. Study-level background: Patients with prior anti-PD-1, anti-PD-L1 or anti-CTLA-4 therapy were eligible; 40% had some. Whole-study findings and limits: The investigators did not determine what antigen specificity the expanded peripheral T cells had. Partial responders receiving 0.1-3.0 mg/kg showed among the lowest clonal expansion.

The data were produced by immunoSEQ multiplex PCR, yet TCRdb's version contains in-frame clones alone and is incomplete. This sample has under 80,000 clones, with around 80% found just once. This clone has just one count. What it binds is unknown. It was autoimmune disease history or systemic immunosuppression that excluded patients. This CDR3 contains 16 residues. The germline V gene encodes CDR1 SEHNR and CDR2 FQNEAQ (reference sequence). The V and J ends lost 5 bases and 1 base respectively, with 15 bases between them. The chain recombines TRBV7-9 with TRBJ2-4; D ambiguous. The sample consisted of CD4+ or CD8+ T cells sorted from blood, taken in a trial of the OX40 agonist ivuxolimab. This clonotype was obtained from an adult with an advanced solid tumor such as melanoma, head and neck, liver or kidney cancer. The CDR3 DNA follows: TGTGCCAGCAGCCCCCCCAGAAAATGGGCCAAAAACATTCAGTACTTC. Its translation is CASSPPRKWAKNIQYF.